This is a list of T cell receptor beta chains from one sample in a study of blood T cell repertoires in COVID-19. Clones were sequenced by immunoSEQ multiplex PCR, and TCRdb holds only the in-frame ones, with some missing. The sample lists a few hundred thousand clones; roughly 81% were seen once. The specimen was PBMCs or T cells enriched from blood (not recorded which). Receptors originate from a woman aged 45-60 years who had been exposed to COVID-19. The CDR3 runs from the conserved cysteine through the conserved F or W. The D gene is left open where the match is weak. Only part of the rows carry a size: once, few, many, or a class if the clone is expanded.

CDR3aa	CDR3nt	abundance	d_gene	j_gene	v_gene
CASQGQKNEKLFF	TGTGCCAGCCAGGGACAGAAGAATGAAAAACTGTTTTTT	NA	TRBD1	TRBJ1-4	TRBV6-5
CASSLKGVGSGNTIYF	TGTGCCAGCAGCTTAAAGGGGGTGGGTTCTGGAAACACCATATATTTT	NA	NA	TRBJ1-3	TRBV3-1/TRBV3-2
CASSTYSSSGNTIYF	TGTGCCAGCAGTACCTACTCGAGCTCTGGAAACACCATATATTTT	NA	NA	TRBJ1-3	TRBV6-6
CAWNEGIRLDSGNTIYF	TGTGCCTGGAATGAGGGGATACGACTAGACTCTGGAAACACCATATATTTT	NA	NA	TRBJ1-3	TRBV30
CASSLGTTYNEQFF	TGTGCCAGCAGCCTAGGGACAACCTACAATGAGCAGTTCTTC	NA	NA	TRBJ2-1	TRBV4-2
CASQKGRDKDEQYF	TGTGCCAGCCAGAAAGGTCGGGACAAGGACGAGCAGTACTTC	once	NA	TRBJ2-7	TRBV18
CASSFQLAGLTDTQYF	TGTGCCAGCAGCTTCCAACTAGCGGGGCTCACAGATACGCAGTATTTT	NA	TRBD2	TRBJ2-3	TRBV7-8
CASVRQLNTGELFF	TGTGCCAGCGTAAGACAGCTGAACACCGGGGAGCTGTTTTTT	NA	NA	TRBJ2-2	TRBV6-5
CATSRDPSSGNTIYF	TGTGCCACCAGCAGAGACCCGAGCTCTGGAAACACCATATATTTT	NA	NA	TRBJ1-3	TRBV15
CASSLANEQFF	TGTGCCAGCAGTTTGGCCAATGAGCAGTTCTTC	NA	NA	TRBJ2-1	TRBV12-3/TRBV12-4
CASNSRQGAKSEQYF	TGTGCCAGCAACAGCCGACAGGGGGCGAAGTCCGAGCAGTACTTC	NA	TRBD1	TRBJ2-7	TRBV7-6
CASRGQPGNTIYF	TGTGCCAGCAGAGGACAGCCTGGAAACACCATATATTTT	NA	NA	TRBJ1-3	TRBV12-3/TRBV12-4
CASSRATDTQYF	TGTGCCAGTAGTAGGGCGACAGATACGCAGTATTTT	NA	NA	TRBJ2-3	TRBV19
CASSPRDRAGNTIYF	TGTGCCAGCAGCCCCCGGGACAGGGCTGGAAACACCATATATTTT	NA	TRBD1	TRBJ1-3	TRBV5-8
CASSRGGPSYEQYF	TGTGCCAGCAGCCGGGGGGGGCCCTCCTACGAGCAGTACTTC	NA	NA	TRBJ2-7	TRBV3-1/TRBV3-2
CASSIGTGRDEQYF	TGTGCCAGTAGTATCGGGACAGGGAGGGACGAGCAGTACTTC	NA	TRBD1	TRBJ2-7	TRBV19
CAISDSTTNQAFF	TGTGCCATCAGTGACTCCACGACAAACCAAGCTTTCTTT	NA	NA	TRBJ1-1	TRBV10-3
CASSLYTEAFF	TGTGCCAGCAGTCTATACACTGAAGCTTTCTTT	once	NA	TRBJ1-1	TRBV12-3/TRBV12-4
CASSLGSGTGRGETQYF	TGTGCCAGCAGCTTGGGATCGGGAACGGGTCGGGGGGAGACCCAGTACTTC	once	NA	TRBJ2-5	TRBV5-8
CASSFSGGPYEQYF	TGTGCCAGCAGCTTTAGCGGGGGACCCTACGAGCAGTACTTC	many	TRBD2	TRBJ2-7	TRBV11-2
CASSASQGNTEAFF	TGTGCCAGCAGTGCCTCCCAGGGGAACACTGAAGCTTTCTTT	NA	NA	TRBJ1-1	TRBV6-4
CASSLVPGQGAWYGYTF	TGTGCCAGCAGCTTAGTCCCGGGACAGGGGGCATGGTATGGCTACACCTTC	NA	TRBD1	TRBJ1-2	TRBV7-9
CASSLNSINTQYF	TGTGCCAGCAGCTTGAACTCAATTAATACGCAGTATTTT	NA	NA	TRBJ2-3	TRBV7-3
CASSLTGGTEAFF	TGTGCCAGCAGCTTGACAGGGGGCACTGAAGCTTTCTTT	NA	TRBD1	TRBJ1-1	TRBV7-3
CASSEGGGNTEAFF	TGTGCCAGCAGTGAGGGAGGTGGTAACACTGAAGCTTTCTTT	once	NA	TRBJ1-1	TRBV9
CATAVGGAPEETQYF	TGTGCCACCGCGGTCGGGGGGGCACCCGAGGAGACCCAGTACTTC	NA	TRBD2	TRBJ2-5	TRBV6-4
CASSLVGGSSNQPQHF	TGTGCCAGCAGTTTGGTCGGGGGGTCTAGCAATCAGCCCCAGCATTTT	NA	NA	TRBJ1-5	TRBV28
CASSAQGRNTEAFF	TGTGCCAGCAGCGCACAGGGGAGGAACACTGAAGCTTTCTTT	NA	TRBD1	TRBJ1-1	TRBV14
CASILGQGNYGYTF	TGTGCCAGCATTCTGGGACAGGGCAACTATGGCTACACCTTC	NA	TRBD1	TRBJ1-2	TRBV6-6
CASSFPARVTQYF	TGTGCCAGCAGTTTTCCCGCACGAGTGACCCAGTACTTC	NA	NA	TRBJ2-5	TRBV28
CASTGGAANYGYTF	TGCGCCAGCACCGGGGGAGCGGCTAACTATGGCTACACCTTC	NA	NA	TRBJ1-2	TRBV5-1
CASSQQTGQGYTEAFF	TGTGCCAGCAGCCAGCAGACCGGACAGGGGTACACTGAAGCTTTCTTT	NA	TRBD1	TRBJ1-1	TRBV14
CASSEVRNSPLHF	TGTGCCTCGTCAGAGGTTCGCAATTCACCCCTCCACTTT	NA	NA	TRBJ1-6	TRBV27
CASSYSGGAMDTQYF	TGTGCCAGCAGCTATAGCGGGGGGGCAATGGATACGCAGTATTTT	NA	TRBD2	TRBJ2-3	TRBV7-3
CASSRDRANQPQHF	TGTGCCAGCAGCCGGGACAGGGCAAATCAGCCCCAGCATTTT	NA	TRBD1	TRBJ1-5	TRBV5-6
CASSYPGQSSPLHF	TGTGCCAGTAGTTATCCGGGACAGTCTTCACCCCTCCACTTT	NA	TRBD1	TRBJ1-6	TRBV19